This TCR beta chain was recovered during a study of T cells in Graves' hyperthyroidism and ophthalmopathy. This clonotype was detected many times. The V segment lost 6 bases and the J segment 0 bases; nucleotides outside the gene matches: 10. This CDR3 contains 18 residues. Germline V gene data show CDR1 as SGHNT and CDR2 as YENEEA. Amplification targeted TCR beta CDR3 regions from RNA transcripts. First-round RT-PCR with HTBI primers amplified the TCR CDR3 region. TCRdb recomputed calls from the multiplex PCR reads with MiXCR, one row per CDR3 protein. Among approximately 380,000 distinct CDR3 sequences listed, over 15% were seen once.

This sequence originates from a woman between 18 and 29 years old with Graves' hyperthyroidism. Sequencing used blood. The V call is TRBV11-3, the J call TRBJ2-5, with 13 bases aligning to TRBD2. CDR3 in amino acids: CASSYGTSGVKYQETQYF. The CDR3 nucleotides are TGTGCCAGCAGTTACGGGACTAGCGGGGTGAAGTACCAAGAGACCCAGTACTTC. Using reference TRBV11-3 and TRBJ2-5 for the parts outside the CDR3, the full variable domain is EAGVVQSPRYKIIEKKQPVAFWCNPISGHNTLYWYLQNLGQGPELLIRYENEEAVDDSQLPKDRFSAERLKGVDSTLKIQPAELGDSAVYLCASSYGTSGVKYQETQYFGPGTRLLVL.